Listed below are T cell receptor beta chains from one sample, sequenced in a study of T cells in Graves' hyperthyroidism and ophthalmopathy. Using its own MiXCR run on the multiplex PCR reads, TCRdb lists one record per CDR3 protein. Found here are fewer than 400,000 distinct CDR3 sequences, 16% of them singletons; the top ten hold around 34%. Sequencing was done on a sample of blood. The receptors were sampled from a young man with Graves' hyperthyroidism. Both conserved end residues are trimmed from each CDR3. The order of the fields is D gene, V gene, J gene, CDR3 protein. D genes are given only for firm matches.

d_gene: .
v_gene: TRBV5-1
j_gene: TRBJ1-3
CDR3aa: ASSLYGLPGNTIY

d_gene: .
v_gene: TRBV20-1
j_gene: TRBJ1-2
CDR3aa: SASGTRPNYGYT

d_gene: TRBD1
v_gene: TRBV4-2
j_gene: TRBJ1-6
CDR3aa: ASSQDRPNRGGGSPLH

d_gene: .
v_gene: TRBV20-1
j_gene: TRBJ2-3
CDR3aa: SATAGSTDTQY

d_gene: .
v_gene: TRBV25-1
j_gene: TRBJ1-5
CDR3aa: ASGGAGNQPQH

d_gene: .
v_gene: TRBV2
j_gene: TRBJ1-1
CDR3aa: ASSGENTEAF

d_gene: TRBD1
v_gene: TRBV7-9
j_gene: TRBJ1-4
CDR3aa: ASSGWDRIIATNEKLF

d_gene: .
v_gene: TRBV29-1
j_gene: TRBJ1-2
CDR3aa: SVPFPGLRSLGYT

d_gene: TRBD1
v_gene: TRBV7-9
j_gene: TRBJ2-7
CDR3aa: ASTDPGQGAYEQY

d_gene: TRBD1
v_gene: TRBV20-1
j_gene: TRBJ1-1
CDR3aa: SADTPSGTGVGMNTEAF

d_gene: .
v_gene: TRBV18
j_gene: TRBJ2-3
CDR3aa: ASSPDLGARDTQY

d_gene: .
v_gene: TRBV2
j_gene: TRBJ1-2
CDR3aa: ASRRYRVQDYGYT

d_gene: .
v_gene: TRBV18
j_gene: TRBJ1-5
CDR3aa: ASSPELKQGSNQPQH

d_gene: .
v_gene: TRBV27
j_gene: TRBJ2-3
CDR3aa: ASSPGGPPERTQY

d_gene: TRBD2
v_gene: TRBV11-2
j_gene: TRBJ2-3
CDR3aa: ASSLGSRFGGSTDTQY

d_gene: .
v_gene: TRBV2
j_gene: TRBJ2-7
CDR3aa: ASTSGRALRHEQY

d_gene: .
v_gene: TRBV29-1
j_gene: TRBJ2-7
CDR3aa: SVEVGTSYEQY

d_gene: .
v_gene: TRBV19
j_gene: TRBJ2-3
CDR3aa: ASSISGDGTDTQY

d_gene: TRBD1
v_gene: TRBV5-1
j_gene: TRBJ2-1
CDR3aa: ASSLQGSSYNEQF

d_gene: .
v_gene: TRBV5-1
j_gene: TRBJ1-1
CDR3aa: ASSLERAGNTEAF

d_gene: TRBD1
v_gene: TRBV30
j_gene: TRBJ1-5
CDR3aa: AWRQGTQPQH

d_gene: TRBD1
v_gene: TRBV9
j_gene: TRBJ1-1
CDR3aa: ASSVLQGPNTEAF

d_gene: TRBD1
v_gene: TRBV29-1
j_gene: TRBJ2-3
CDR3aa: SVDRDRGLTDTQY

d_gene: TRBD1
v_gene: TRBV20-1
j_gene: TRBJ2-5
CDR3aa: SATQGARLETQY

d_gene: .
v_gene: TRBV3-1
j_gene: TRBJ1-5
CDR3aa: ASSQDKRGTPHQPQH

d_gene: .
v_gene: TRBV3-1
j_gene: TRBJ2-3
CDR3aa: ASSQPRSTNTQY

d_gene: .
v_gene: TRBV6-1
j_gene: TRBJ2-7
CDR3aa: ASGGPTGGSSYEQY

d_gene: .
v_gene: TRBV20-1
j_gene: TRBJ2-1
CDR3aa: SASRTQGYEQF

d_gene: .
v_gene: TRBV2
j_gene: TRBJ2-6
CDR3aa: ASRREGVSGLSGANVLT

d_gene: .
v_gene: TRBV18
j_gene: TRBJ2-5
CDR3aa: ASSPWPRAGETQY

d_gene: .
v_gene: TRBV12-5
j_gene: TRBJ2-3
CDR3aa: ASGWDPPQRDTQY

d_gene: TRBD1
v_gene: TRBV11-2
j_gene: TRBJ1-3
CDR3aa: ASSLRPTGSGNTIY

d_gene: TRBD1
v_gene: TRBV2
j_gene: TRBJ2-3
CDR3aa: ASSRDRVSTDTQY

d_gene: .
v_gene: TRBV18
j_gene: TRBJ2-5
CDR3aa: ASSPIWGQETQY

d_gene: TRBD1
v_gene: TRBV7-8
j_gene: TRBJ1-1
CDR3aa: ASSFGQGATYEAF

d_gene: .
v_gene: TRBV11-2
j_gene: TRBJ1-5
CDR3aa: ASSLGFSYSNQPQH

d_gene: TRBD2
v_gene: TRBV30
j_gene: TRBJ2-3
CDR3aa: AWNIGLAGTDTQY

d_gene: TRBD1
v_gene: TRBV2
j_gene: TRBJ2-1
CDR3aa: ASKGGQGPFGQF

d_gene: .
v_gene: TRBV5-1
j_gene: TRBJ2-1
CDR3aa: ASSLEGGRIGNEQF

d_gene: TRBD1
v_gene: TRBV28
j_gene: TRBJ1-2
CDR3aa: ASWTGNNYGYT

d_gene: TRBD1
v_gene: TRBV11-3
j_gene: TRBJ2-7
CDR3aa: ASSLSETGGYYEQY

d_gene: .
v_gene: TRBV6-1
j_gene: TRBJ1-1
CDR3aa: ASSSGAGVRTEAF

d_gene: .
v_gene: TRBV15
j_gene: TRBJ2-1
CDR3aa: ATSRDNPYNEQF

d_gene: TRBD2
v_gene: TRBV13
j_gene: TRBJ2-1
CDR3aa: ASSLISGIWNEQF

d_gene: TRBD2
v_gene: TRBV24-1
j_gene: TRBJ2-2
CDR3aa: ATRETSSTGELF

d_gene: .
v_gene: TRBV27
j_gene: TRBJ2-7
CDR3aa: ASSLGGLEQY

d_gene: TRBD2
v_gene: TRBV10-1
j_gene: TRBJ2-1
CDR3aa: ASSESGTSGIEQF

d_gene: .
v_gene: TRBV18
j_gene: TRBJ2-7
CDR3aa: ASSPGGGHYEQY

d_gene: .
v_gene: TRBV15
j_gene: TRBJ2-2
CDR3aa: ATRRGTGELF

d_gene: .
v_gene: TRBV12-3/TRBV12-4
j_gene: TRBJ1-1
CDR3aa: ASSLGVDSRVNTEAF

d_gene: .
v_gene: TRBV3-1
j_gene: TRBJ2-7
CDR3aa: ASSLGADAYEQY

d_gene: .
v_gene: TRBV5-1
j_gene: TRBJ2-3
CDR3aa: ASSDSQTSTDTQY

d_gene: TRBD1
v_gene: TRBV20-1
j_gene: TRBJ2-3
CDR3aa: SVAGGGGTDTQY

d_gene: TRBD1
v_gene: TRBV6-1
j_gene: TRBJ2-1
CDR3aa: ASSNIESRGSMKQF

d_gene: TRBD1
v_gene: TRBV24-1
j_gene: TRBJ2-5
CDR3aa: ATSPGQGRQETQY

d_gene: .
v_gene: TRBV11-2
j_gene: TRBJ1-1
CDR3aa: ASSPNTLTEAF

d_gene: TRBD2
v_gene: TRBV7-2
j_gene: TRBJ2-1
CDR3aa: ASSYSGLYNEQF

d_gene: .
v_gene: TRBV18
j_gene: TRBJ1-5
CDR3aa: ASSLLEDQPQH

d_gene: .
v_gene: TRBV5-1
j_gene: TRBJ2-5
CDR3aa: ASSLSRRETQY

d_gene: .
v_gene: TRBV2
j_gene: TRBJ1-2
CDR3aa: ASSESGGFPYGYT